The clone carrying this T cell receptor beta chain was observed a handful of times. Its antigen is not known. The sample belongs to a study of response to subunit inactivated influenza vaccine. Study outcomes and limitations: Few new T cells, the authors suggested, are recruited by each seasonal influenza vaccination.

Via MiXCR, TCRdb re-called the RT-PCR reads, giving one row per CDR3 protein. This table has 650,000 to 800,000 distinct CDR3 sequences, roughly 13% appearing once. The length of the CDR3 is 14 residues. Germline-derived CDR1 and CDR2 are SGDLS and YYNGEE. Trimming pared 6 bases from V and 1 base from J, leaving 13 bases between. This sample comprised PBMCs from blood, obtained 14 to 15 days before vaccination. The chain links TRBV9 to TRBJ2-5; D may match TRBD1 or TRBD2 (5 bases each). The sequence was collected from a middle-aged man who received an inactivated influenza vaccine. CDR3 residues: CASNEGRVQETQYF. For the CDR3, the DNA is TGTGCCAGCAACGAGGGCAGGGTCCAAGAGACCCAGTACTTC.